Below, one T cell receptor (beta chain) is given with its context. The antigen is not known. TCR beta CDR3 regions were amplified from RNA transcripts. Second-round multiplex PCR came after first-round RT-PCR with HTBI primers. Via MiXCR, TCRdb re-called the multiplex PCR reads, giving one row per CDR3 protein. This table holds 230,000 or so distinct CDR3 sequences, less than 55% found once. The authors diagnosed from clinical symptoms, serum thyroxine, TRAb, thyroid ultrasound and orbital computed tomography. These data are taken from a study of Graves' ophthalmopathy and Graves' hyperthyroidism. Study-level information: Pretreatment peripheral blood was obtained at initial diagnosis. Overall study findings and caveats: Detection in blood was also observed for most expanded thyroid clonotypes above 0.001 frequency.

The sequence was collected from an adult man with Graves' ophthalmopathy. Sequencing was done on a sample of peripheral blood.

This CDR3 reads CAANPGNTGELFF. CDR3 sequence (DNA): TGTGCCGCCAATCCAGGGAACACCGGGGAGCTGTTTTTT. This chain links TRBV6-1 with TRBJ2-2, with unresolved D. Between the trimmed V and J ends, which lost 11 bases and 1 base, there was a span of 11 bases. Germline V gene sequence: CDR1 MNHNS, CDR2 SASEGT. The CDR3 has 13 amino acids.